Here is one T cell receptor beta chain with its context. Germline V CDR1 and CDR2: SGHRS, YFSETQ. The CDR3 sequence is 15 residues long. V shed 4 bases and J 7 bases; nucleotides not matched to a gene: 8. The assay was immunoSEQ multiplex PCR, and TCRdb's table has in-frame clones only and misses some. The sample carries tens of thousands of clones, 88% recorded once. This entry belongs to a study of cytomegalovirus exposure and HLA in healthy donors. The rearrangement joins TRBV5-1 to TRBJ1-5, with TRBD1 identical over 10 bases. The source of this sequence is a woman in her twenties or thirties in good health and CMV-seronegative. The material sequenced was PBMCs. The CDR3 loop reads CASSQGDRGQQPQHF. DNA for the CDR3: TGCGCCAGCAGCCAAGGGGACAGGGGTCAACAGCCCCAGCATTTT. Looking up the rest from reference TRBV5-1 and TRBJ1-5 gives the full variable domain: KAGVTQTPRYLIKTRGQQVTLSCSPISGHRSVSWYQQTPGQGLQFLFEYFSETQRNKGNFPGRFSGRQFSNSRSEMNVSTLELGDSALYLCASSQGDRGQQPQHFGDGTRLSIL.